Below are 3 T cell receptor beta chains sequenced from a single sample in a study of siplizumab effects on memory and regulatory T cells. The data were produced by immunoSEQ multiplex PCR, yet TCRdb's version contains in-frame clones alone and is incomplete. The sample consists of about 100,000 clones, around 92% of them appearing once. The sequencing input was Tregs sorted from blood. The receptors derive from a human donor in good health.

A single count supports this clone. Written as DNA, the CDR3 is TGTGCCAGTAGCAGACTTCCGGGACCCCGGACGAACACTGAAGCTTTCTTT. Translation: CASSRLPGPRTNTEAFF. J is TRBJ1-1 and V is TRBV19, with D perhaps matching TRBD1 (5 bases). The CDR3 is 17 residues long. Between the trimmed V and J ends, which lost 6 bases and 1 base, there was a span of 21 bases. Germline-derived CDR1 and CDR2 are LNHDA and SQIVND (reference sequence). Based on the CDR3 plus reference TRBV19 and TRBJ1-1, the full variable domain is DGGITQSPKYLFRKEGQNVTLSCEQNLNHDAMYWYRQDPGQGLRLIYYSQIVNDFQKGDIAEGYSVSREKKESFPLTVTSAQKNPTAFYLCASSRLPGPRTNTEAFFGQGTRLTVV.

The chain is built from TRBV6-6 and TRBJ2-7, with 7 nucleotides matching TRBD2. The CDR3 runs 15 residues. V gave up 10 bases and J gave up 4 bases; unmatched junction bases: 16. The germline V gene has CDR1 MNHNY and CDR2 SVGAGI (reference sequence). The CDR3 reads CATTNPGLAAYEQYF. The CDR3 DNA sequence: TGTGCCACCACTAACCCTGGGCTAGCGGCATACGAGCAGTACTTC.

V usage is TRBV6-1 and J usage is TRBJ2-5; 7 bases agree with TRBD2. The trim removed 3 bases at V and 1 base at J, leaving 8 bases unmatched. CDR1 and CDR2 from the germline V gene are MNHNS and SASEGT. The CDR3 is 16 residues long. DNA for the CDR3: TGTGCCAGCAGTGATAGGCCTAGCGGTCCCCAAGAGACCCAGTACTTC. This encodes CASSDRPSGPQETQYF.